A single sample gave rise to the 12 T cell receptor beta chains below, sequenced in a study of cytomegalovirus exposure and HLA in healthy donors. The PCR contained 60 Vbeta and 13 Jbeta primers. Only in-frame clones appear in the TCRdb table, and some are missing; sequencing was by immunoSEQ multiplex PCR. The data hold around 140,000 clones, with just over 65% observed a single time. Sequencing was done on a sample of PBMCs. These receptors all come from a woman aged 55-69 years in good health and CMV-seronegative.

The chain couples TRBV7-9 to TRBJ1-3; D possibly corresponds to TRBD1 (6 bases). Germline V gene sequence: CDR1 SEHNR, CDR2 FQNEAQ (reference sequence). This CDR3 contains 14 residues. Deletions cut 5 bases from V and 8 bases from J, with 16 bases between. CDR3 in DNA: TGTGCCAGCAGCCGACTTCAGGGGAGGGACACCATATATTTT. Protein product: CASSRLQGRDTIYF.

The CDR3: CASSVGIDGSNYGYTF. CDR3 coding DNA: TGTGCCAGCAGCGTAGGGATTGACGGGTCGAACTATGGCTACACCTTC. V and J are TRBV9 and TRBJ1-2, with D uncertain. V shed 0 bases and J shed 2 bases, with 14 bases lying between them. Germline V CDR1 and CDR2: SGDLS, YYNGEE. This CDR3 has 16 amino acids.

The chain recombines TRBV2 with TRBJ1-1, with a possible D match to TRBD1 (5 bases). The V and J ends lost 8 bases and 4 bases respectively, with 17 bases between them. There are 14 residues in the CDR3. From germline, CDR1 is SNHLY and CDR2 FYNNEI. CDR3 coding DNA: TGTGCCAGCCGTACAGTTTGGGGCGGCACTGAAGCTTTCTTT. Its translation: CASRTVWGGTEAFF. Full variable domain (missing parts from reference TRBV2 and TRBJ1-1): EPEVTQTPSHQVTQMGQEVILRCVPISNHLYFYWYRQILGQKVEFLVSFYNNEISEKSEIFDDQFSVERPDGSNFTLKIRSTKLEDSAMYFCASRTVWGGTEAFFGQGTRLTVV.

This clone was seen only once. The chain joins TRBV18 to TRBJ1-2; D is unresolved. The CDR3 totals 17 residues. Deletions cut 3 bases from V and 0 bases from J, with 17 bases between. CDR1 and CDR2 (germline): KGHSH, LQKENI. CDR3 in amino acids: CASSPSTTSRANYGYTF. CDR3 DNA: TGTGCCAGCTCACCCAGTACCACGTCCCGGGCTAACTATGGCTACACCTTC.

The chain recombines TRBV5-6 with TRBJ1-6; 10 bases align to TRBD1. The germline V gene has CDR1 SGHDT and CDR2 YYEEEE. The CDR3 is made up of 15 amino acids. The J segment lost 4 bases and the V segment lost 4 bases, leaving 2 bases of the junction unmatched. The CDR3 nucleotides are TGTGCCAGCAGCCGGACAGGGGGGTATAATTCACCCCTCCACTTT. This translates into CASSRTGGYNSPLHF.

The rearrangement uses TRBV5-4 and TRBJ2-3; 16 bases agree with TRBD2. The CDR3 runs to 18 residues. In germline, CDR1 is SGHNT, CDR2 YYREEE (reference sequence). V shed 2 bases, J shed 3 bases, and the junction held 6 bases outside the gene matches. The CDR3 nucleotides are TGTGCCAGCAGCTTCCCGGGACTAGCGGGGGGGAAAACAGATACGCAGTATTTT. Translating it yields CASSFPGLAGGKTDTQYF.

The chain joins TRBV19 to TRBJ2-5; 8 bases match TRBD1. Judging by the DNA end, TRBJ2-7 fits better; the J call may be wrong. Germline V CDR1 and CDR2: LNHDA, SQIVND (reference sequence). The CDR3 runs 13 residues. The CDR3 is CASRRQGSYEQYF. DNA for the CDR3: TGTGCCAGTAGGAGACAGGGGAGCTACGAGCAGTACTTC.

V usage is TRBV19 and J usage is TRBJ2-5; perhaps TRBD2 as D (6 bases). CDR1 is LNHDA and CDR2 is SQIVND in the germline V gene (reference sequence). This CDR3 spans 13 amino acids. The V gene lost 7 bases and the J gene lost 4 bases, with 13 bases spanning the gap. This chain's CDR3 is CASIPPEGETQYF. CDR3 DNA: TGTGCCAGTATTCCGCCGGAGGGAGAGACCCAGTACTTC.

The chain is built from TRBV18 and TRBJ2-7, with D possibly being TRBD1 (8 bases). Trimming left V 5 bases short and J 6 bases short, with 17 bases between. The CDR3 is 14 residues long. Per the germline V gene, CDR1 is KGHSH and CDR2 is LQKENI. The CDR3 DNA follows: TGTGCCAGCTCATTAGGACAGGGAGGGGTCGAGCAGTACTTC. Amino acids: CASSLGQGGVEQYF.

The sample holds a few counts of this clone. J is TRBJ1-5 and V is TRBV21-1; the table's D call, TRBD1, was not checked against the DNA. TRBV21-1 represents a pseudogene. CDR3 length: 15 amino acids. The CDR3 loop is CASSKGTGGNQPQHF. CDR3 coding DNA: TGTGCCAGCAGCAAAGGGACAGGGGGCAATCAGCCCCAGCATTTT.

This clone occurred once. Other DNA sequences in the sample encode the same CDR3. The rearrangement joins TRBV5-1 to TRBJ1-6; 7 positions agree with TRBD1. The CDR3 runs 18 residues. Germline V gene sequence: CDR1 SGHRS, CDR2 YFSETQ. V gave up 0 bases and J gave up 0 bases; unmatched junction bases: 6. Here the CDR3 reads CASSLATGLSSYNSPLHF. CDR3 nucleotides: TGCGCCAGCAGCTTGGCGACAGGGCTTAGCTCCTATAATTCACCCCTCCACTTT.

The sample holds one count of this clone. The rearrangement uses TRBV7-6 and TRBJ1-4, with a weak D call TRBD1 (5 bases). Germline-derived CDR1 and CDR2 are SGHVS and FNYEAQ. V was shortened by 4 bases and J by 8 bases, with 17 bases between the two germline ends. This CDR3 has 15 residues. CDR3 amino acids: CASSSEPRQREKLFF. For the CDR3, the DNA is TGTGCCAGCAGCTCAGAGCCCCGACAGAGAGAAAAACTGTTTTTT.